The T cell receptor (beta chain) under discussion was sequenced for a study of blood T cell repertoires in COVID-19. The wider study: Symptom resolution, clearance, or two negative PCRs marked donors in Cohort 3 as recovered.

Per the original data handling: Nucleated cell number was recorded as an estimate derived from reference gene primer amplification. TCRdb keeps only in-frame clones here, not all; method: immunoSEQ multiplex PCR. V and J calls and clone size follow that table, whereas D and trimming were derived from the DNA. The sample records fewer than 200,000 clones, 86% being singletons. All enrollees were about 18 to 100 years old and from approximately 24 US areas. Participants had their cohort set by participant-reported clinical history. The CDR3 runs to 15 residues. The germline CDR1 and CDR2 sequences are KGHSH and LQKENI. Between the trimmed V and J ends, which lost 1 base and 1 base, there was a span of 10 bases.

The receptor's source is a woman aged 40 to 55 in a cohort exposed to, infected with or recovered from COVID-19 (not recorded which). This chain connects TRBV18 to TRBJ2-5; no definite D call. Sequencing input: PBMCs or T cells enriched from blood (not recorded which). The DNA for the CDR3 is TGTGCCAGCTCACCACGGAGCGCCGGCCAAGAGACCCAGTACTTC. The encoded protein is CASSPRSAGQETQYF.